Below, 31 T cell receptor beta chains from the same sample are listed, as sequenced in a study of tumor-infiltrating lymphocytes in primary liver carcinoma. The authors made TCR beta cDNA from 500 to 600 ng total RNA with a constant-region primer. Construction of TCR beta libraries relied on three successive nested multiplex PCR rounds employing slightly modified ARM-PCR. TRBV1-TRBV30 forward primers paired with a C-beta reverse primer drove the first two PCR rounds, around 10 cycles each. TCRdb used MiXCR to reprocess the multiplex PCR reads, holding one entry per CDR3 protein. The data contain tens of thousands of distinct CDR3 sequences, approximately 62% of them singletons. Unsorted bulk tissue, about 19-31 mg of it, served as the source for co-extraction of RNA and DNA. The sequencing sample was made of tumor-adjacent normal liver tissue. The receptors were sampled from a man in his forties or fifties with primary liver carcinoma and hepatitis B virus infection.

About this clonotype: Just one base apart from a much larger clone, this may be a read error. CDR3 bases: TGCGCCAGCAGCCACGGGGGGCGACAGACAGATACGCAGTATTTT. This codes for CASSHGGRQTDTQYF. The chain employs TRBV5-1 and TRBJ2-3; D possibly corresponds to TRBD2 (7 bases). CDR1 and CDR2 (germline): SGHRS, YFSETQ. Between the trimmed V and J ends, which lost 4 bases and 3 bases, there was a span of 15 bases. CDR3 size: 15 residues.

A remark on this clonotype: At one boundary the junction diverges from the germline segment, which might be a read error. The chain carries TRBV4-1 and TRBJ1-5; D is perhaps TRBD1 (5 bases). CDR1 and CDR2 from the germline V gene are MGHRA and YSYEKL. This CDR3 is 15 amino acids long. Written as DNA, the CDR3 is TGCGCCAGCAGTCCCATAAAGGGGAGCAATCAGTCCCAGCATTTT. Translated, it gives CASSPIKGSNQSQHF.

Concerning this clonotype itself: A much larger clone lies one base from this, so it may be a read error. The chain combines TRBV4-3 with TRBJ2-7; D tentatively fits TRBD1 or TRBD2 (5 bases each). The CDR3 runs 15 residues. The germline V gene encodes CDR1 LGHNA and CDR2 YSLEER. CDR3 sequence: CASSQNRGVGYELYF. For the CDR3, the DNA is TGCGCCAGCAGCCAAAACAGAGGGGTTGGCTACGAGCTGTACTTC.

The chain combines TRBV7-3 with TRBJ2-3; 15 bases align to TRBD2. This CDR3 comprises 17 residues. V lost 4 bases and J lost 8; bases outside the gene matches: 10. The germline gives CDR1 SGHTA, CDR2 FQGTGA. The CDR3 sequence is CASSSIPGLAGGSTQYF. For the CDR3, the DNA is TGTGCCAGCAGCTCCATTCCGGGACTAGCGGGAGGAAGTACGCAGTATTTT.

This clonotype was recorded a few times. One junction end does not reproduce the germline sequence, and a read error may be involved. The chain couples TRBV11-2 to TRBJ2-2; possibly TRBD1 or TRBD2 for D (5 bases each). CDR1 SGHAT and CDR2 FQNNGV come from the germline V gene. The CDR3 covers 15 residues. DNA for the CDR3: TGTGCCGGCAGCTTGTGTGGGGACCCTACCGGGGAGCTGTTTTTT. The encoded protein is CAGSLCGDPTGELFF.

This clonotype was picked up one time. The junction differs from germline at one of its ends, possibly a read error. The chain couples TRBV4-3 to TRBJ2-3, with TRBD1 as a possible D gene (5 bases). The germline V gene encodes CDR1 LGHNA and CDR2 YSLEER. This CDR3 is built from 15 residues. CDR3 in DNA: TGTGCCAGCCAAGCGACAGAGAATGGTGCTGATACGCGGTATTTT. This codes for CASQATENGADTRYF.

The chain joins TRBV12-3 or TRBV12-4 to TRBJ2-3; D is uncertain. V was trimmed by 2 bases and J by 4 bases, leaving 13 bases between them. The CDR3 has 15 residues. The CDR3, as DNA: TGTGCCAGCAGTTTATTTGACTCGTCGCCAGATACGCAGTATTTT. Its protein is CASSLFDSSPDTQYF.

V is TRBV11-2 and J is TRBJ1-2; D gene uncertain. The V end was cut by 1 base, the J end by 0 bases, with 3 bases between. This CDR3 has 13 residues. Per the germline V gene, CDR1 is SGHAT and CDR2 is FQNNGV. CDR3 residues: CASSLGTNYGYTF. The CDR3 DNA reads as TGTGCCAGCAGCTTAGGAACTAACTATGGCTACACCTTC.

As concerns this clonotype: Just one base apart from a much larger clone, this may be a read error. CDR3 residues: CASSLVWEEQFF. CDR3 nucleotide sequence: TGCGCCAGCAGCTTGGTGTGGGAGGAGCAGTTCTTC. V is TRBV5-1 and J is TRBJ2-1, with a tentative D call TRBD2 (5 bases). The CDR3 is 12 amino acids. CDR1 and CDR2 (germline): SGHRS, YFSETQ. The V and J ends lost 0 bases and 10 bases respectively, with 8 bases between them. Filled out from reference TRBV5-1 and TRBJ2-1, the complete variable domain reads KAGVTQTPRYLIKTRGQQVTLSCSPISGHRSVSWYQQTPGQGLQFLFEYFSETQRNKGNFPGRFSGRQFSNSRSEMNVSTLELGDSALYLCASSLVWEEQFFGPGTRLTVL.

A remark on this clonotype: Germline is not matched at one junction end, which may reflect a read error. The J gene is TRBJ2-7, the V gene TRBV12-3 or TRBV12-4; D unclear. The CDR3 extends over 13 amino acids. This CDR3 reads CTSSFDIAYEQYF. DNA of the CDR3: TGTACCAGCAGTTTCGACATTGCCTACGAGCAGTACTTC.

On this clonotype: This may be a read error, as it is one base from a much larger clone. The CDR3 region has the DNA TGTGCCAGCAGTGAAAACTTCAAAGTCACAGATACGCAGTATTTT. Its protein is CASSENFKVTDTQYF. The chain uses TRBV6-1 and TRBJ2-3; D gene unclear. The germline V gene has CDR1 MNHNS and CDR2 SASEGT. The CDR3 consists of 15 residues. V was cut by 2 bases and J by 2 bases, with 11 bases left in between.

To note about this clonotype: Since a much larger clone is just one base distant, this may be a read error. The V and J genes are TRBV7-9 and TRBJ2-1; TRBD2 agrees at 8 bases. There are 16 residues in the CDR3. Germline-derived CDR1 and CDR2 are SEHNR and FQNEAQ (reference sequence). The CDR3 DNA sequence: TGTGCCAGCAGCTTAGGACGAGTGACTAGCGACAATGAGCACTTCTTC. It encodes CASSLGRVTSDNEHFF. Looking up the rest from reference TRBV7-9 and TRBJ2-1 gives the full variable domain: DTGVSQNPRHKITKRGQNVTFRCDPISEHNRLYWYRQTLGQGPEFLTYFQNEAQLEKSRLLSDRFSAERPKGSFSTLEIQRTEQGDSAMYLCASSLGRVTSDNEHFFGPGTRLTVL.

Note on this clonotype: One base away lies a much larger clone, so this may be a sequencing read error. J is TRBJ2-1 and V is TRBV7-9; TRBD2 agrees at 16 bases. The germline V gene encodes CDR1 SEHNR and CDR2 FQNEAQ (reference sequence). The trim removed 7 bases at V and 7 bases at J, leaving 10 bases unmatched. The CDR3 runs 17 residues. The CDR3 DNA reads TGTGCCAGCACGGGACTAGCGGGAGGGCCGGGGGATAATGAGCAGTTCTTC. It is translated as CASTGLAGGPGDNEQFF.

CDR3 amino acids: CASRLQGGTHEQYF. CDR3 bases: TGTGCCAGCAGATTGCAGGGTGGGACCCACGAGCAGTACTTC. The chain uses TRBV5-4 and TRBJ2-7; D could derive from TRBD1 or TRBD2 (5 bases each). CDR1 and CDR2 (germline): SGHNT, YYREEE (reference sequence). This CDR3 contains 14 residues. The V end lost 5 bases, the J end lost 5 bases, and 17 bases lay between the germline ends.

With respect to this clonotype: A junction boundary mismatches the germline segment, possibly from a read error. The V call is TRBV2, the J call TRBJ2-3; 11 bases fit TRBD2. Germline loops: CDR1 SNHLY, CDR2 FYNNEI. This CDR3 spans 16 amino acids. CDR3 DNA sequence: TGTGCCAGCAATGAATGGCTAGCGGGAGGAGGAGATACGCAGTATTTT. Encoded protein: CASNEWLAGGGDTQYF.

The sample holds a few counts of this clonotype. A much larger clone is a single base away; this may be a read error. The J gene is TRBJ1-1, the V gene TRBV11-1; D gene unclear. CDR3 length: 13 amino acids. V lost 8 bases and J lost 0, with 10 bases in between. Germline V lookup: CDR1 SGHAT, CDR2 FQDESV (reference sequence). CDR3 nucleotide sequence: TGTGCCAGCGGCTCGACCTTGAACACTGAAGCTTTCTTT. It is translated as CASGSTLNTEAFF.

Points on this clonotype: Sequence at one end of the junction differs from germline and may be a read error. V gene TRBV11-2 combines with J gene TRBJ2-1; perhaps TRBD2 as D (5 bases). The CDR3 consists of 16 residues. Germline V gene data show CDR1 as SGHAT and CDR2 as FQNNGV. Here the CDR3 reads CASSPPLCGQTNEQFF. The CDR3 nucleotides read TGCGCCAGCAGCCCCCCCCTGTGCGGGCAGACCAATGAGCAGTTCTTC.

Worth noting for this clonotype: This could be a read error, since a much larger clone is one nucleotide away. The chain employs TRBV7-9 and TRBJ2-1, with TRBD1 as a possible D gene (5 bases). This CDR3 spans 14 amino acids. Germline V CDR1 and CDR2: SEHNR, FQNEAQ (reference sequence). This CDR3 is CANSLGNTGDEQFF. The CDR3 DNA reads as TGTGCCAACAGCTTAGGAAATACAGGCGATGAGCAGTTCTTC.

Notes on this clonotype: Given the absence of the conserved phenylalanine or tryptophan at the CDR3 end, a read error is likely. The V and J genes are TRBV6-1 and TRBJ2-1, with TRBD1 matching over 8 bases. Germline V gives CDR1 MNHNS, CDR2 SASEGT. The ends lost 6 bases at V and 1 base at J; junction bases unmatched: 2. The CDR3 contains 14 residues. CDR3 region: CASRDRVSYNEQFL. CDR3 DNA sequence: TGTGCCAGCAGGGACAGGGTGTCCTACAATGAGCAGTTCTTA.

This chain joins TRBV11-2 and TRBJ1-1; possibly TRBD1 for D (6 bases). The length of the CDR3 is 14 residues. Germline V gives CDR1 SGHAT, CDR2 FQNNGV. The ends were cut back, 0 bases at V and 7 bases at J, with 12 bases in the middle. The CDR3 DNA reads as TGTGCCAGCAGCTTAGAGGGGGCGATGGTTGAAGCTTTCTTT. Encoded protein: CASSLEGAMVEAFF.

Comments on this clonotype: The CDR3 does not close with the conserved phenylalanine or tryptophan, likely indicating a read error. CDR3 in DNA: TGTGCCAGAAGCCTTCTAGGAGGGACCTACGAGCAGTACTTA. Residues: CARSLLGGTYEQYL. The J gene is TRBJ2-7, the V gene TRBV7-2; TRBD2 is a possible D gene (6 bases). The CDR3 length is 14 residues. Germline V CDR1 and CDR2: SGHTA, FQGNSA. Trimming removed 9 bases from V and 2 bases from J, with 17 bases in between.

Written as DNA, the CDR3 is TGTGCCAGCAGCCCGGGGAGGATCGGGGCAAACTACGAGCAGTACTTC. Translating it yields CASSPGRIGANYEQYF. The chain joins TRBV28 to TRBJ2-7, with a tentative D call TRBD2 (6 bases). CDR3 size: 16 residues. Trimming took 6 bases from V and 3 from J, leaving 21 bases between them. CDR1 and CDR2 (germline): MDHEN, SYDVKM.

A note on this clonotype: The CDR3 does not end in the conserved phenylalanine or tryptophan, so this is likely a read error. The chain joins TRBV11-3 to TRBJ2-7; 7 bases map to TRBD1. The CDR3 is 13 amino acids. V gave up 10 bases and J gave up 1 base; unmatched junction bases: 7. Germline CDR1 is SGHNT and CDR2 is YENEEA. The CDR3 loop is CAIGVGQSYEQYS. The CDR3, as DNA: TGTGCCATCGGCGTGGGACAGTCCTACGAGCAGTACTCC.

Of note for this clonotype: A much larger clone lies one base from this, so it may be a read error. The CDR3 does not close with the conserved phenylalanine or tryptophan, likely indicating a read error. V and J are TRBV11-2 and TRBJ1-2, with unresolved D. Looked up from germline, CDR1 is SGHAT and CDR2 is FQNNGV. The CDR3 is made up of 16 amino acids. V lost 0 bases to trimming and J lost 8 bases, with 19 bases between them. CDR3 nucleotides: TGTGCCAGCAGCTTAGAGGGAGGACGGGAGATCCTGGGCTACACCTCC. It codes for CASSLEGGREILGYTS.

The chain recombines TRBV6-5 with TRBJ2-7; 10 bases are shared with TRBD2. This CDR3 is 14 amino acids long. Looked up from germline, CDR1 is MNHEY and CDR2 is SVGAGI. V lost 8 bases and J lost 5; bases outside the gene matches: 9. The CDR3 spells CASGFIGTSDEQYF. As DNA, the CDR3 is TGTGCCAGCGGTTTTATCGGGACTAGCGACGAGCAGTACTTC.

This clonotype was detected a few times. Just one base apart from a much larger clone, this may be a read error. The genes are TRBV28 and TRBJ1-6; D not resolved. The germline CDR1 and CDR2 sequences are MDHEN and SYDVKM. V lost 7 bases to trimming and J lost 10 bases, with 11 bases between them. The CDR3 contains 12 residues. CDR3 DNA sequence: TGTGCCAGCAATTTCATCCGCTCACCCCTCCACTTT. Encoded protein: CASNFIRSPLHF.

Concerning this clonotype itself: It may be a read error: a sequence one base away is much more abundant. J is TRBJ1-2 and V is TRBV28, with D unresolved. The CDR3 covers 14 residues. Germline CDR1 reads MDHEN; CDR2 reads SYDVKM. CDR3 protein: CASRGPGNNYGYSF. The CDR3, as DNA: TGTGCCAGCAGAGGTCCCGGGAATAACTATGGCTACAGCTTC.

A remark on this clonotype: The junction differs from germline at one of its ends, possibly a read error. DNA for the CDR3: TGTGCCAGCAGCACAAACCAGAGAGGCGCTGAAGCTATCTTT. It specifies CASSTNQRGAEAIF. The chain joins TRBV4-2 to TRBJ1-1; D uncertain. Looked up from germline, CDR1 is LGHNA and CDR2 is YNFKEQ. The CDR3 runs to 14 residues.

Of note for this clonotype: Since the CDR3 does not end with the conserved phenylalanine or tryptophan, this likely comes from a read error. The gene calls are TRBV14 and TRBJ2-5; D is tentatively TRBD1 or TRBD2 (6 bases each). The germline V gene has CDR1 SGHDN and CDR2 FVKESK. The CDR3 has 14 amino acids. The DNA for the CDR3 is TGTACCAGCAGCCAAGATAGGAGGGGGGAGACCCAGTACCTC. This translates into CTSSQDRRGETQYL.

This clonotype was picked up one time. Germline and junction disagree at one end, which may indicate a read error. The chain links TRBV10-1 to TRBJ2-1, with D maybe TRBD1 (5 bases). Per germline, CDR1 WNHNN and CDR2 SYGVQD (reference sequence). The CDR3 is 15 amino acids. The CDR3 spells CTSSDQSRDGNEQFF. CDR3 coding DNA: TGCACCAGCAGTGACCAGAGCAGGGATGGAAATGAGCAGTTCTTC.

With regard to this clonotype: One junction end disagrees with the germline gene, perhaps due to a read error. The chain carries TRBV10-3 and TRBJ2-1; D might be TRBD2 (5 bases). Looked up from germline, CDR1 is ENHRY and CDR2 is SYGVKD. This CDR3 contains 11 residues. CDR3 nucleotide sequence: TGTGCCATCCCTCATGACTATGAACAGTTCTTC. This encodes CAIPHDYEQFF.